This TCR beta chain was obtained from a study of T cell clonotyping in hematopoietic cell transplantation. Study results and caveats: No sorting was done, leaving CD4 and CD8 contributions mixed. At the given depth, recipient repertoires were over 97% de novo clonotypes. Recipient TCR diversity dropped after transplant; expanded clonotypes rose from day 30 to 180.

The ends lost 2 bases at V and 3 bases at J; junction bases unmatched: 3. CDR1 and CDR2 (germline): MNHNY, SVGAGI (reference sequence). The CDR3 has 15 amino acids. This clone showed up just once. Its antigen is still unknown. Clones were read by immunoSEQ multiplex PCR, and TCRdb kept only the in-frame ones, dropping some. Here the sample spans fewer than 70,000 clones, 94% being singletons. The sequence derives from a man aged 50-59 years in good health. Some clones in this sample may be carry-over from other donors' samples. Input material: peripheral blood mononuclear cells. The chain joins TRBV6-6 to TRBJ2-4; 8 nucleotides agree with TRBD1. This chain's CDR3 is CASSYDRGNKNIQYF. CDR3 nucleotides: TGTGCCAGCAGTTACGACAGGGGTAACAAAAACATTCAGTACTTC.